Listed below are T cell receptor beta chains from one sample, sequenced in a study of cytomegalovirus exposure and HLA in healthy donors. Libraries were prepared by immunoSEQ multiplex PCR; TCRdb keeps only in-frame clonotypes and omits some of them. The table records fewer than 200,000 clones, 65% to 90% of them present only once. The source material was PBMCs. These receptor sequences come from a woman under 30 in good health and CMV-seronegative. Both conserved end residues are trimmed from each CDR3.

V gene	CDR3 protein
TRBV6-1	ASRGGPSTEAF
TRBV4-1	ASSQDKGMNTEAF
TRBV4-1	ASSQETIWQGGEKLF
TRBV7-9	ASSLDGTDHEQF
TRBV2	ASSPLVDGYT
TRBV9	ASSVGLDSMETQY
TRBV9	ASSPNSGNTIY
TRBV7-2	ASSLVGLAGGGEQF
TRBV4-1	ASSQDYRENQPQH
TRBV6-4	ASRQGPGYEQY
TRBV30	AWRRTGATTEVGYT
TRBV6-5	ASHAQGYGYT
TRBV11-3	ASSLKGSTEAF
TRBV4-3	ASSQQLTGNGYT
TRBV4-1	ASSHTGQGGSYEQY
TRBV2	ASSEPTELAKNIQY
TRBV27	ASSLLGGAHGYT
TRBV7-2	ASSSDLGYGYT
TRBV2	ASSEEQTGATNTEAF
TRBV6-5	ASSYGGQLEY
TRBV7-9	ASSPTRGRDREEQY
TRBV4-2	ASSQDQGRSYGYT
TRBV27	ASSWGSGMIYNEQF
TRBV2	ASQPQGQHLYMRF
TRBV7-2	ASSLASAAVADTQY
TRBV6-5	ASSLQGYGYT
TRBV4-3	ASSQSGLLAYNEQF
TRBV30	AWSAQLAQAQKG
TRBV5-1	ASSFGQGGGYT
TRBV13	ASSIRGTGYEKLF
TRBV7-9	ASSELAGGEETQY
TRBV4-3	ASSQDIILITSGMQY
TRBV18	ASSQVTSGRKGDTQY
TRBV7-9	ASSPGLEETQY
TRBV6-4	ASSESGIGYT
TRBV5-8	ASSRGTGFVARGYT
TRBV11-2	ASSPGGGLLYGYT
TRBV6-5	ASSYNRMNTEAF
TRBV4-3	ASSQDRSGGAVYEQY
TRBV18	ASSPEIGTDTQY
TRBV7-6	ASSFGQGTYEQY
TRBV6-4	ATAVVAEGTDTQY
TRBV6-5	ASSNGLATGELF
TRBV4-3	ASSQEATGHYGYT
TRBV2	ASKRQGASEQY
TRBV13	ASSARAGLIRVGYT
TRBV27	ASSSARTTHLNEQY
TRBV4-3	ASSQDAASGYNEQF
TRBV6-5	ASSSGLYNEQF
TRBV2	ASGTSGRGETQY
TRBV5-8	ASSWGLAGGGYNEQF
TRBV19	ASSPPDRAGNTIY
TRBV12-5	ASGPPRGLGETQY
TRBV18	ASSPSTGGDTEAF
TRBV13	ASSFGVRLDSGNTIY
TRBV29-1	SVEGAVTARTDTQY
TRBV6-1	ASSERNEKLF
TRBV4-1	ASSLNPGQGIQEGYEQY
TRBV7-9	ASSFRAQGGGNTIY